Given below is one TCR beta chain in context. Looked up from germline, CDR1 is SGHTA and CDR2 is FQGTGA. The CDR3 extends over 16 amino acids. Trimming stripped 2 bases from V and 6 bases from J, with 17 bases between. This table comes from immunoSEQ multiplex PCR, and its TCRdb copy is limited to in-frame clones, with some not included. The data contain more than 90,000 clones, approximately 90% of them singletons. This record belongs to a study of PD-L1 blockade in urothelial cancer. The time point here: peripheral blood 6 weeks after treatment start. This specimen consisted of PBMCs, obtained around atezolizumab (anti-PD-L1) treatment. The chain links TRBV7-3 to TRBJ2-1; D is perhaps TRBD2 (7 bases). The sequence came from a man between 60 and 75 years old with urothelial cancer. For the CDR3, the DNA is TGTGCCAGCAGCTTAGGGAGTGTGGGAGGGGGCAATGAGCAGTTCTTC. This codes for CASSLGSVGGGNEQFF.